Each of the 9 T cell receptor beta chains below was sequenced from the same sample in a study of T cells expressing NK-cell markers (TCRdb year 2020). The library was produced with 5' RACE. The sequencing machine was an Illumina HiSeq 2000. TCRdb reprocessed the reads into one record per CDR3 protein sequence, lacking DNA. The sample has some 460,000 distinct CDR3 sequences on record. Almost 1.5% of the sample lies in the top ten. What was sequenced was blood T cells: a sorted CD56 or NKG2C T cell subset, CD4+ or CD8+ T cells, or bulk PBMC T cells (not recorded which). The receptor source for this set is a woman aged 50 to 60 in good health. Donor details come from another sample of the same person, matched by shared clones.

The genes are TRBV5-1 and TRBJ2-1; TCRdb returns TRBD2, unconfirmable since there is no DNA. The CDR3 has 14 residues. CDR1 and CDR2 from the germline V gene are SGHRS and YFSETQ. The CDR3 is CASSGLAGSDEQFF. Complete variable domain (other parts from reference TRBV5-1 and TRBJ2-1): KAGVTQTPRYLIKTRGQQVTLSCSPISGHRSVSWYQQTPGQGLQFLFEYFSETQRNKGNFPGRFSGRQFSNSRSEMNVSTLELGDSALYLCASSGLAGSDEQFFGPGTRLTVL.

This chain connects TRBV2 to TRBJ2-6. Germline lookup yields CDR1 SNHLY and CDR2 FYNNEI. This CDR3 contains 15 residues. The CDR3 region is CASSRDRSGANVLTF.

The chain links TRBV20-1 to TRBJ2-1. The CDR3 length is 12 residues. CDR1 is DFQATT and CDR2 is SNEGSKA in the germline V gene (reference sequence). CDR3 region: CSARDWTDEQFF.

CDR3 sequence: CASSERGAFTYNEQFF. The V gene is TRBV25-1, the J gene TRBJ2-1; lacking DNA, the TRBD1 call made by TCRdb goes unchecked. The CDR3 spans 16 residues. CDR1 and CDR2 from the germline V gene are MGHDK and SYGVNS.

This chain's CDR3 is CAIKAGSTDTQYF. The rearrangement uses TRBV10-3 and TRBJ2-3. Germline V gene sequence: CDR1 ENHRY, CDR2 SYGVKD. The CDR3 sequence is 13 residues long.

This rearrangement joins TRBV29-1 to TRBJ2-5; TCRdb's assignment of TRBD1 cannot be checked, as there is no DNA. The CDR3 contains 15 residues. Germline loops: CDR1 SQVTM, CDR2 ANQGSEA. The CDR3 here is CSVSFRRGRQETQYF.

CDR3 sequence reads: CASSRIPEREGVTDTQYF. The genes are TRBV7-9 and TRBJ2-3; TCRdb proposes TRBD2, but this gene call is untestable without DNA. The CDR3 runs 18 residues. Germline assignment: CDR1 SEHNR and CDR2 FQNEAQ (reference sequence). The variable domain in full, completed from reference TRBV7-9 and TRBJ2-3, reads DTGVSQNPRHKITKRGQNVTFRCDPISEHNRLYWYRQTLGQGPEFLTYFQNEAQLEKSRLLSDRFSAERPKGSFSTLEIQRTEQGDSAMYLCASSRIPEREGVTDTQYFGPGTRLTVL.

The rearrangement joins TRBV7-6 to TRBJ2-3. Germline CDR1 is SGHVS and CDR2 is FNYEAQ. The CDR3 has 16 residues. CDR3 protein: CASSASVVLSTDTQYF.

The CDR3 spells CASSHGTAGEQFF. This chain joins TRBV14 and TRBJ2-1; TCRdb indicates TRBD2, and absent DNA this call remains unverified. The germline gives CDR1 SGHDN, CDR2 FVKESK. CDR3 length: 13 amino acids.